This T cell receptor beta chain was identified during a study of shared clonotypes between healthy human individuals. Overall study context: The study used three CD4 naive, three CD4 memory, two CD8 naive and one CD8 memory plate per donor. The study's findings and limits: In general, naive subsets displayed greater estimated richness than memory subsets did. Non-shared clonotypes showed lower generation probabilities than clonotypes common to all four donors.

A word on this clone: The target antigen is unknown.

This CDR3 has 15 residues. CDR1 and CDR2 (germline): GTSNPN, SVGIG (reference sequence). Between the trimmed V and J ends, which lost 0 bases and 0 bases, there was a span of 9 bases. Using immunoSEQ multiplex PCR, the repertoire was profiled, and TCRdb retains in-frame clones only, with some absent. The table includes 2 million to 2.5 million clones, roughly 93% detected once. Sequenced input: naive CD4+ T cells from PBMCs. Stated subset: CD45RA+ positively selected. The sequence derives from a man between 18 and 29 years old in good health. Some clones in this sample may be carry-over from other donors' samples. The V gene is TRBV30, the J gene TRBJ1-5; D not resolved. CDR3 residues: CAWSVDGNSNQPQHF. The CDR3 bases are TGTGCCTGGAGTGTAGACGGGAATAGCAATCAGCCCCAGCATTTT.